The clone carrying this T cell receptor beta chain was seen many times. From RNA transcripts, TCR beta CDR3 regions were amplified. An initial round of RT-PCR targeting the TCR CDR3 relied on the HTBI primer set. TCRdb re-called the multiplex PCR reads with MiXCR, one entry per CDR3 protein. The sample lists roughly 560,000 distinct CDR3 sequences; about 14% were seen once. This specimen comes from a study of T cells in Graves' hyperthyroidism and ophthalmopathy. The CDR3 sequence is 16 residues long. V lost 4 bases and J 4 bases, leaving 22 bases between the germline ends. CDR1 and CDR2 from the germline V gene are DFQATT and SNEGSKA (reference sequence).

V and J are TRBV20-1 and TRBJ2-5; possible D gene TRBD1, 6 bases. This clonotype originated in a woman aged 40 to 49 with Graves' ophthalmopathy. The sequenced sample was blood. CDR3: CSANTLRQEARETQYF. The DNA for the CDR3 is TGCAGTGCTAACACACTCAGACAGGAGGCTCGAGAGACCCAGTACTTC.